This passage covers 9 T cell receptor beta chains from one sample sequenced in a study of early T cells in non-severe SARS-CoV-2 infection. TCRdb independently ran MiXCR on the 5' RACE reads; one entry per CDR3 protein. The sample contains 50,000 or so distinct CDR3 sequences, about 4.6% of which appear only once. Sequencing input: whole blood. These receptors were taken from an adult who was a healthcare worker with PCR-confirmed SARS-CoV-2 infection or an uninfected control (not recorded which).

The chain uses TRBV12-3 or TRBV12-4 and TRBJ2-3; D tentatively reads TRBD1 or TRBD2 (5 bases each). The length of the CDR3 is 15 residues. Trimming stripped 7 bases from V and 4 bases from J, with 18 bases between. CDR3 DNA: TGTGCCAGCACCCTCGCGTCGGGGCTTGCAGATACGCAGTATTTT. It codes for CASTLASGLADTQYF.

This chain uses TRBV3-1 with TRBJ2-7; 9 bases map to TRBD1. CDR3 length: 15 residues. V was clipped by 4 bases and J by 1 base; unmatched bases: 5. Germline CDR1 and CDR2: LGHDT and YNNKEL (reference sequence). The CDR3 is CASSLRTGESYEQYF. CDR3 DNA: TGTGCCAGCAGCCTTCGGACAGGGGAGTCCTACGAGCAGTACTTC.

The chain carries TRBV29-1 and TRBJ2-2, with 12 bases lining up with TRBD2. Germline loops: CDR1 SQVTM, CDR2 ANQGSEA. The V and J ends lost 6 bases and 4 bases, in that order; junction bases with no gene match: 3. CDR3 length: 14 amino acids. CDR3: CSVTSGSGTGELFF. Written as DNA, the CDR3 is TGCAGCGTGACTAGCGGGAGTGGCACCGGGGAGCTGTTTTTT.

In its sample, this clonotype was seen many times. This chain uses TRBV9 with TRBJ2-2, with D tentatively TRBD1 (6 bases). The CDR3 loop spans 16 amino acids. V was pared by 0 bases and J by 2 bases, with 11 bases between. CDR1 SGDLS and CDR2 YYNGEE come from the germline V gene. In DNA, the CDR3 is TGTGCCAGCAGCGTAGGGGGGACATCTAACACCGGGGAGCTGTTTTTT. This sequence encodes CASSVGGTSNTGELFF.

V is TRBV12-3 or TRBV12-4 and J is TRBJ2-3; 11 nucleotides agree with TRBD2. Trimming cost V 5 bases and J 2 bases; bases outside gene matches: 6. There are 16 residues in the CDR3. Written as DNA, the CDR3 is TGTGCCAGCAGTCGCCGACTAGCGGGAAACACAGATACGCAGTATTTT. This translates into CASSRRLAGNTDTQYF.

This clonotype has only a few counts. This chain connects TRBV3-1 to TRBJ2-7; 10 nucleotides line up with TRBD2. After removal of 2 bases from V and 2 bases from J, the junction contained 6 bases not matched to a gene. Germline-derived CDR1 and CDR2 are LGHDT and YNNKEL (reference sequence). This CDR3 spans 16 amino acids. Here the CDR3 DNA reads TGTGCCAGCAGCCAACTTATTAGCGGGAGGCCCTACGAGCAGTACTTC. Protein sequence: CASSQLISGRPYEQYF.

This clonotype was detected ten times or more. The V gene is TRBV29-1, the J gene TRBJ2-7; D is ambiguous. CDR1 and CDR2 from the germline V gene are SQVTM and ANQGSEA. Deletions cut 7 bases from V and 6 bases from J, with 13 bases between. The CDR3 is 11 residues long. CDR3 amino acids: CSAADRFEQYF. CDR3 in DNA: TGCAGCGCCGCTGACCGCTTCGAGCAGTACTTC.

At least ten counts were recorded for this clonotype. The rearrangement joins TRBV29-1 to TRBJ1-1; D possibly corresponds to TRBD1 (5 bases). Trimming cost V 7 bases and J 2 bases, with 14 bases left between them. CDR1 and CDR2 from the germline V gene are SQVTM and ANQGSEA. This CDR3 region has 13 residues. The DNA for the CDR3 is TGCAGCGCCTTTCGACAGCTAAACACTGAAGCTTTCTTT. Its protein product is CSAFRQLNTEAFF.

This clonotype was seen repeatedly, ten times or more. This rearrangement joins TRBV20-1 to TRBJ1-2; no clear D. Germline loops: CDR1 DFQATT, CDR2 SNEGSKA (reference sequence). V was shortened by 2 bases and J by 7 bases, with 8 bases between the two germline ends. The CDR3 covers 11 residues. The CDR3 loop reads CSARFGRGYTF. CDR3 DNA sequence: TGCAGTGCTAGATTCGGTCGTGGCTACACCTTC.